The 12 T cell receptor beta chains in this list originate from one sample, sequenced in a study of T cell responses to AZD1222 COVID-19 vaccine (dated by TCRdb to about 2021). The time point tag for this specimen amounts to: about 28 days (+/-7) after the second vaccine dose. The library was obtained by the immunoSEQ multiplex PCR assay. TCRdb provides this immuneACCESS table in a form limited to in-frame rearrangements. Some clones are lacking; in checked studies, under half of them reflect an unresolved V gene, and why the rest are absent is not known. For this sample the table gives 90,000 to 100,000 clones, of which roughly 90% were detected only once. The ten top clones hold about 17% of the sample. The sequenced sample was peripheral blood, obtained 28 days after the second AZD1222 dose. The receptors derive from an adult who received the AZD1222 COVID-19 vaccine.

This CDR3 reads CASTLLRDNEQYF. The CDR3 nucleotides are TGTGCCAGCACACTCCTAAGAGATAACGAGCAGTACTTC. This chain joins TRBV6-5 and TRBJ2-7; D remains ambiguous. Trimming took 7 bases from V and 5 from J, leaving 15 bases between them. Per the germline V gene, CDR1 is MNHEY and CDR2 is SVGAGI. The CDR3 runs to 13 residues.

The CDR3 region is CASRLQGSEKLFF. The CDR3 DNA follows: TGTGCCAGCAGGTTACAGGGGAGTGAAAAACTGTTTTTT. The gene calls are TRBV7-8 and TRBJ1-4; 7 bases line up with TRBD1. With 6 bases clipped from V and 7 bases from J, the junction kept 5 bases outside the gene matches. Germline V gene lookup returns CDR1 SGHVS and CDR2 FQNEAQ. The CDR3 length is 13 residues.

The chain links TRBV4-1 to TRBJ1-2, with D uncertain. Deletions cut 0 bases from V and 6 bases from J, with 11 bases between. Germline lookup yields CDR1 MGHRA and CDR2 YSYEKL. This CDR3 has 14 residues. The CDR3 DNA sequence: TGCGCCAGCAGCCAAGATCTAGGCCCCAATGGCTACACCTTC. Protein: CASSQDLGPNGYTF.

This chain joins TRBV7-2 and TRBJ2-1; 7 bases map to TRBD2. The CDR3 spans 14 residues. The V and J ends lost 5 bases and 5 bases, in that order; junction bases with no gene match: 6. Germline loops: CDR1 SGHTA, CDR2 FQGNSA. CDR3 amino acids: CASSAWTSHNEQFF. As DNA, the CDR3 is TGTGCCAGCAGCGCTTGGACTAGTCACAATGAGCAGTTCTTC.

This clone was counted between two and nine times. The chain carries TRBV5-1 and TRBJ2-7, with a tentative D call TRBD1 (6 bases). The CDR3 runs 13 residues. The germline CDR1 and CDR2 sequences are SGHRS and YFSETQ. The germline V and J ends were trimmed by 2 bases and 1 base, with 7 bases remaining between them. The CDR3 nucleotides read TGCGCCAGCAGCTTACAGGGATCCTACGAGCAGTACTTC. It translates to CASSLQGSYEQYF.

This rearrangement joins TRBV19 to TRBJ1-2, with 7 bases fitting TRBD1. J lost 7 bases, V lost 0 bases, and 8 bases had no gene match. The V gene's germline CDR1 is LNHDA and CDR2 SQIVND (reference sequence). This CDR3 contains 15 residues. The DNA of the CDR3 is TGTGCCAGTAGTATAGAAGACGGGTCAGGGGGTGGCTACACCTTC. Its protein product is CASSIEDGSGGGYTF.

CDR3 sequence (DNA): TGTGCCAGCAGCTTGGGGAGATCGAGTGGCTACACCTTC. Amino acids: CASSLGRSSGYTF. The chain is built from TRBV7-2 and TRBJ1-2, with no clear D. V gave up 3 bases and J gave up 7 bases, with 12 bases separating them. Germline CDR1 SGHTA, CDR2 FQGNSA. The CDR3 is 13 residues long.

J is TRBJ1-2 and V is TRBV28; D gene unclear. The V end was cut by 7 bases, the J end by 3 bases, with 6 bases between. Germline V lookup: CDR1 MDHEN, CDR2 SYDVKM. CDR3 size: 11 residues. CDR3 coding DNA: TGTGCCAGCATGATGGACTATGGCTACACCTTC. It encodes CASMMDYGYTF.

The chain employs TRBV30 and TRBJ1-1; a possible D gene is TRBD1 (5 bases). V was shortened by 1 base and J by 4 bases, with 13 bases between the two germline ends. CDR1 and CDR2 (germline): GTSNPN, SVGIG (reference sequence). The CDR3 sequence is 14 residues long. The CDR3 DNA follows: TGTGCCTGGAGTGGACTCAAAAGGGGCACTGAAGCTTTCTTT. It translates to CAWSGLKRGTEAFF.

This chain links TRBV5-5 with TRBJ1-4, with D perhaps matching TRBD1 (5 bases). Trimming cost V 0 bases and J 7 bases, with 10 bases left between them. The CDR3 is made up of 14 amino acids. Germline CDR1 SGHKS, CDR2 YYEKEE (reference sequence). In DNA form, the CDR3 reads TGTGCCAGCAGCTTGGTTCAGGGAGGTGAAAAACTGTTTTTT. This codes for CASSLVQGGEKLFF.

CDR3 region: CASSLDRVGSEQYF. The CDR3 DNA follows: TGTGCCAGCAGCTTGGACAGGGTAGGTTCCGAGCAGTACTTC. This chain joins TRBV5-4 and TRBJ2-7; D is perhaps TRBD1 (6 bases). V lost 0 bases, J lost 6 bases, and 13 bases lay in between. The germline gives CDR1 SGHNT, CDR2 YYREEE (reference sequence). This CDR3 region has 14 residues. The full variable domain, its missing parts supplied by reference TRBV5-4 and TRBJ2-7, is ETGVTQSPTHLIKTRGQQVTLRCSSQSGHNTVSWYQQALGQGPQFIFQYYREEENGRGNFPPRFSGLQFPNYSSELNVNALELDDSALYLCASSLDRVGSEQYFGPGTRLTVT.

The V gene is TRBV6-2 or TRBV6-3, the J gene TRBJ1-5, with D perhaps matching TRBD1 (5 bases). Germline loops: CDR1 MNHEY, CDR2 SVGEGT. The CDR3 has 14 residues. V shed 5 bases and J shed 5 bases, with 13 bases lying between them. This chain's CDR3 is CASSPDSLYQPQHF. The CDR3 region has the DNA TGTGCCAGCAGTCCCGACAGCCTCTATCAGCCCCAGCATTTT.